This entry describes one T cell receptor beta chain. Its antigen remains unidentified. CDR1 is MNHEY and CDR2 is SVGAGI in the germline V gene. V dropped 4 bases and J dropped 6 bases, with 19 bases sitting between them. The CDR3 covers 15 residues. The data originate from a study of T cells after posttransplantation cyclophosphamide. Sequenced by immunoSEQ multiplex PCR; TCRdb stores in-frame clones only, minus some. The table shows some 16,000 clones, with around 84% occurring only once. Controls had myeloablative marrow grafts with methotrexate and calcineurin inhibitor, sampled at 1 year. General study points: Recipient CMV seropositivity and CMV reactivation strongly tracked TRB clonality. Donor CD8+ memory clones often dominated recipient blood repertoires at later times. Tissue-infiltrating T cells from skin or gut overlapped little with blood T cells.

This rearrangement joins TRBV6-5 to TRBJ2-7; weak D call: TRBD1 (6 bases). The sequencing here drew on PBMCs, taken after allogeneic stem cell transplant with calcineurin inhibitor and methotrexate. The clonotype originates from a female patient aged 18 to 29 who received an allogeneic stem cell transplant from an unrelated donor, was CMV-positive, and had acute and chronic GVHD. Some of these T cells may belong to the graft donor. CDR3 loop: CASSSSGEGLAEQYF. CDR3 sequence (DNA): TGTGCCAGCAGTTCCTCAGGGGAAGGCCTCGCCGAGCAGTACTTC.